This TCR beta chain came from a study of immune heterogeneity within non-small cell lung tumors. Overall study context: There was 1 tumor not otherwise specified, along with approximately 10 non-squamous carcinomas and a handful of squamous cell carcinomas.

Template came from bulk tumor genomic DNA, at roughly 610 ng per sample. Biopsy collection occurred during surgery, with several far-apart biopsies per primary tumor. It was patients with untreated, newly diagnosed non-small cell lung cancer who underwent curative surgery. Donors were newly diagnosed non-small cell lung cancer patients having surgery with curative intent. Study-wide points: Between one patient and another, high-frequency T-cell receptor beta clonotypes were largely distinct.

The table lists this clonotype with a few counts. Its antigen is still unknown. Using 32 V and 13 J primers, multiplex PCR amplified TCR beta CDR3. MiXCR, run by TCRdb on the multiplex PCR reads, gives a single entry per CDR3 protein. Here the sample spans 30,000 to 40,000 distinct CDR3 sequences, 25% to 30% being singletons. Sequenced sample: lung tumor tissue. This receptor was obtained from a man aged 40-55 years with non-small cell lung cancer.

DNA for the CDR3: TGTGCCAGCGGATTAAGACAGGGGTTTAAAGATACGCAGTATTTT. Translated, it gives CASGLRQGFKDTQYF. V is TRBV6-2 or TRBV6-3 and J is TRBJ2-3, with 8 bases that match TRBD1. After removal of 8 bases from V and 5 bases from J, the junction contained 12 bases not matched to a gene. Germline loops: CDR1 MNHEY, CDR2 SVGEGT. CDR3 size: 15 residues.